The rows below give T cell receptor beta chains drawn from one sample of a study of CD8 T cells in Susac syndrome. MiXCR, applied by TCRdb to the immunoSEQ multiplex PCR reads, yields one record per CDR3 protein. The sample yields 150,000 to 250,000 distinct CDR3 sequences, more than 90% seen once. The sequencing input was CD4+ T cells from PBMCs. These receptors were collected from a human donor with multiple sclerosis. CDR3s include the opening cysteine and the closing phenylalanine or tryptophan. The order of the fields is D gene, J gene, V gene, CDR3 protein. D genes are given only for firm matches.

>TRBD1|TRBJ1-2|TRBV30
CAWSHTPGQGYYGYTF
>NA|TRBJ1-2|TRBV11-2
CASSLDPPESMGYTF
>TRBD2|TRBJ2-5|TRBV5-1
CASSHSGGASEGLDF
>NA|TRBJ1-2|TRBV7-9
CASSSSGRGGYTF
>TRBD1|TRBJ2-4|TRBV2
CARQGADIQYF
>NA|TRBJ2-7|TRBV3-1
CASSLRGRTALNEQYF
>NA|TRBJ2-1|TRBV24-1
CATSGLGAGENEQFF
>NA|TRBJ2-3|TRBV7-3
CASSLGDLTDTQYF
>TRBD2|TRBJ2-3|TRBV25-1
CASSESRRGGFSDTQYF
>TRBD2|TRBJ2-1|TRBV20-1
CSATLTLADNEQFF
>TRBD2|TRBJ2-7|TRBV18
CASSQTSGRFYEQYF
>NA|TRBJ2-5|TRBV3-1
CASSQVRLDLKTQYF
>TRBD1|TRBJ2-4|TRBV19
CASSIVTGTDIQYF
>NA|TRBJ1-1|TRBV23-1
CASSRDSLNTEAFF
>NA|TRBJ2-2|TRBV3-1
CASRQGPNTGELFF
>NA|TRBJ2-7|TRBV9
CASSVGPGGEQYF
>NA|TRBJ1-5|TRBV20-1
CSARDGHKGQPQHF